A single sample is the source of the 20 T cell receptor beta chains below, sequenced in a study of cytomegalovirus exposure and HLA in healthy donors. PCR involved 60 Vbeta and 13 Jbeta primers. TCRdb's table, derived via immunoSEQ multiplex PCR, lists solely in-frame clones and lacks some. The sample shows 130,000 to 150,000 clones, 75% to 90% of them seen only once. The sequenced sample consisted of PBMCs. The receptors were sampled from a man aged 35-49 years in good health and CMV-seronegative.

V and J are TRBV28 and TRBJ2-7; TRBD2 matches 14 bases. V lost 6 bases, J lost 3 bases, and 16 bases stayed unmatched. The CDR3 covers 19 residues. The germline CDR1 and CDR2 sequences are MDHEN and SYDVKM. Here the CDR3 reads CASSLLGGGLAGGDYEQYF. The CDR3 coding sequence is TGTGCCAGCAGCCTTTTGGGTGGAGGACTAGCGGGGGGTGACTACGAGCAGTACTTC. Together with reference TRBV28 and TRBJ2-7, the CDR3 gives the full variable domain: DVKVTQSSRYLVKRTGEKVFLECVQDMDHENMFWYRQDPGLGLRLIYFSYDVKMKEKGDIPEGYSVSREKKERFSLILESASTNQTSMYLCASSLLGGGLAGGDYEQYFGPGTRLTVT.

The CDR3 region is CASSFPGPGNTIYF. The CDR3 coding sequence is TGTGCCAGCAGCTTCCCAGGGCCTGGAAACACCATATATTTT. V is TRBV7-9 and J is TRBJ1-3; tentatively, D is TRBD1 (5 bases). V lost 3 bases to trimming and J lost 2 bases, with 8 bases between them. The CDR3 length is 14 residues. Germline lookup yields CDR1 SEHNR and CDR2 FQNEAQ (reference sequence). The whole variable domain, filled in from reference TRBV7-9 and TRBJ1-3, reads DTGVSQNPRHKITKRGQNVTFRCDPISEHNRLYWYRQTLGQGPEFLTYFQNEAQLEKSRLLSDRFSAERPKGSFSTLEIQRTEQGDSAMYLCASSFPGPGNTIYFGEGSWLTVV.

This rearrangement joins TRBV7-8 to TRBJ2-5; D perhaps matches TRBD2 (6 bases). V was shortened by 5 bases and J by 11 bases, with 21 bases between the two germline ends. The CDR3 is 14 amino acids. Per the germline V gene, CDR1 is SGHVS and CDR2 is FQNEAQ. CDR3 loop: CASSVTPGVEEQYF. The CDR3 bases are TGTGCCAGCAGCGTGACGCCGGGGGTGGAGGAGCAGTACTTC.

This clone was counted once. The chain carries TRBV9 and TRBJ2-5; 10 bases map to TRBD2. This CDR3 comprises 15 residues. The V segment lost 4 bases and the J segment 2 bases; nucleotides outside the gene matches: 5. Germline values: CDR1 SGDLS, CDR2 YYNGEE. The CDR3 region has the DNA TGTGCCAGCAGCTACGGGACTAGCGCACAAGAGACCCAGTACTTC. Its protein is CASSYGTSAQETQYF.

This clone was counted a single time. V gene TRBV19 combines with J gene TRBJ2-7, with TRBD1 matching 8 bases. The CDR3 sequence is 15 residues long. In germline, CDR1 is LNHDA, CDR2 SQIVND (reference sequence). V dropped 1 base and J dropped 4; count of bases not matched to a gene: 6. CDR3 nucleotides: TGTGCCAGTAGTATAGGACAGGGGAGCGGATACGAGCAGTACTTC. Translating it yields CASSIGQGSGYEQYF.

V gene TRBV4-3 combines with J gene TRBJ1-2, with 8 nucleotides matching TRBD1. Per the germline V gene, CDR1 is LGHNA and CDR2 is YSLEER. The CDR3 consists of 13 residues. The trim removed 2 bases at V and 11 bases at J, leaving 7 bases unmatched. The CDR3 protein is CASSQLQGARYTF. DNA of the CDR3: TGCGCCAGCAGCCAACTCCAGGGGGCGCGGTACACCTTC.

This clone was detected only once. The genes are TRBV28 and TRBJ2-3; a possible D gene is TRBD1 (5 bases). V dropped 2 bases and J dropped 6 bases, with 15 bases sitting between them. Germline loops: CDR1 MDHEN, CDR2 SYDVKM. There are 15 residues in the CDR3. In DNA, the CDR3 is TGTGCCAGCAGTTTACCCCCGACAGTCCGGGATACGCAGTATTTT. This encodes CASSLPPTVRDTQYF.

Turning to this clone: One junction end does not reproduce the germline sequence, and a read error may be involved. The rearrangement uses TRBV7-7 and TRBJ2-5, with 8 bases that match TRBD1. The CDR3 consists of 14 residues. Germline loops: CDR1 SSHAT, CDR2 FNYEAQ (reference sequence). CDR3 sequence reads: CASSPTGGAETQYF. The DNA for the CDR3 is TGTGCTAGCAGCCCTACAGGGGGTGCGGAGACCCAGTACTTC. Based on the CDR3 plus reference TRBV7-7 and TRBJ2-5, the full variable domain is GAGVSQSPRYKVTKRGQDVTLRCDPISSHATLYWYQQALGQGPEFLTYFNYEAQPDKSGLPSDRFSAERPEGSISTLTIQRTEQRDSAMYRCASSPTGGAETQYFGPGTRLLVL.

The genes are TRBV27 and TRBJ2-5; 7 bases agree with TRBD2. J gave up 7 bases and V 5 bases, and 16 bases lay outside the gene matches. Germline CDR1 and CDR2: MNHEY and SMNVEV (reference sequence). The length of the CDR3 is 16 residues. The CDR3 coding sequence is TGTGCCAGCAGTCAAACTAGCGCCGGTTATATAGGGACCCAGTACTTC. Translated, it gives CASSQTSAGYIGTQYF.

This clone was found once. CDR3 loop: CASRTGWYRDYGYTF. CDR3 in DNA: TGTGCCAGCAGGACAGGGTGGTATAGGGACTATGGCTACACCTTC. This chain joins TRBV6-5 and TRBJ1-2; the match to TRBD1 covers 7 bases. Germline V lookup: CDR1 MNHEY, CDR2 SVGAGI. This CDR3 is built from 15 residues. With 6 bases clipped from V and 3 bases from J, the junction kept 10 bases outside the gene matches.

This clone was seen more than once but under ten times. The chain uses TRBV10-3 and TRBJ1-5; no clear D. The V end lost 3 bases, the J end lost 3 bases, and 9 bases lay between the germline ends. Germline lookup yields CDR1 ENHRY and CDR2 SYGVKD. CDR3 size: 14 residues. The CDR3: CAISDAALNQPQHF. DNA for the CDR3: TGTGCCATCAGTGACGCGGCTCTCAATCAGCCCCAGCATTTT.

The chain recombines TRBV10-2 with TRBJ2-1, with 13 nucleotides matching TRBD2. Germline V gene data show CDR1 as WSHSY and CDR2 as SAAADI. This CDR3 region has 14 residues. V trimming: 5 bases; J trimming: 7 bases; junction bases outside the gene matches: 2. CDR3 DNA sequence: TGCGCCAGCAGTACTAGCGGGGGGGCGAATGAGCAGTTCTTC. Its protein product is CASSTSGGANEQFF.

This sequence joins TRBV4-2 and TRBJ1-1; D call uncertain. The CDR3 spans 14 residues. The V gene lost 2 bases and the J gene lost 0 bases, with 7 bases spanning the gap. The germline CDR1 and CDR2 sequences are LGHNA and YNFKEQ. In nucleotides, the CDR3 is TGTGCCAGCAGCCAAACTCAGGTGAACACTGAAGCTTTCTTT. Residues: CASSQTQVNTEAFF.

The rearrangement joins TRBV6-5 to TRBJ2-2, with TRBD1 matching 7 bases. The V gene end was trimmed by 5 bases and the J gene end by 7 bases; junction bases not matched to a gene: 7. The germline CDR1 and CDR2 sequences are MNHEY and SVGAGI. This CDR3 spans 14 amino acids. The CDR3 sequence: CASSLNRGIGELFF. The DNA for the CDR3 is TGTGCCAGCAGTCTAAACAGGGGTATCGGGGAGCTGTTTTTT.

The chain couples TRBV27 to TRBJ1-2; tentatively, D is TRBD1 (5 bases). Germline V gene lookup returns CDR1 MNHEY and CDR2 SMNVEV (reference sequence). The CDR3 runs 16 residues. Trimming pared 5 bases from V and 1 base from J, leaving 17 bases between. The CDR3 sequence is CASSTGRTPNNYGYTF. CDR3 coding DNA: TGTGCCAGCAGTACCGGACGGACACCGAATAACTATGGCTACACCTTC.

The chain's CDR3 is CASSLRTGGLEKLFF. DNA for the CDR3: TGTGCCAGTAGTTTACGGACAGGGGGCCTGGAAAAACTGTTTTTT. The V call is TRBV19, the J call TRBJ1-4, with 11 bases that match TRBD1. The CDR3 sequence is 15 residues long. V shed 5 bases, J shed 8 bases, and the junction held 7 bases outside the gene matches. Per germline, CDR1 LNHDA and CDR2 SQIVND (reference sequence).

The chain employs TRBV10-3 and TRBJ2-3, with a weak D call TRBD2 (7 bases). V was clipped by 0 bases and J by 4 bases, with 14 bases between them. The CDR3 loop spans 16 amino acids. The germline V gene has CDR1 ENHRY and CDR2 SYGVKD. The CDR3 here is CAISESTGGAADTQYF. As DNA, the CDR3 is TGTGCCATCAGTGAGTCGACGGGGGGCGCGGCAGATACGCAGTATTTT.

The chain employs TRBV14 and TRBJ1-2; the D is unclear. The CDR3 loop spans 13 amino acids. Germline V CDR1 and CDR2: SGHDN, FVKESK. The V end lost 0 bases, the J end lost 7 bases, and 9 bases lay between the germline ends. The CDR3 DNA is TGTGCCAGCAGCCAAGACGCGTTTTTTGGCTACACCTTC. It encodes CASSQDAFFGYTF.

The sample holds one count of this clone. V usage is TRBV5-6 and J usage is TRBJ1-1; 7 bases align to TRBD1. CDR1 and CDR2 (germline): SGHDT, YYEEEE. With V trimmed by 4 bases and J by 10 bases, 10 bases remained unmatched. The CDR3 spans 13 residues. The CDR3 DNA follows: TGTGCCAGCAGCCTCCGAGGGGGCGTCGGAGCTTTCTTT. It translates to CASSLRGGVGAFF.

This chain uses TRBV5-1 with TRBJ1-1, with 10 positions matching TRBD1. Germline lookup yields CDR1 SGHRS and CDR2 YFSETQ. V shed 4 bases and J 0 bases; nucleotides not matched to a gene: 6. The CDR3 consists of 16 residues. The CDR3 is CASSPGQGTMNTEAFF. CDR3 sequence (DNA): TGCGCCAGCAGCCCGGGACAGGGGACTATGAACACTGAAGCTTTCTTT.